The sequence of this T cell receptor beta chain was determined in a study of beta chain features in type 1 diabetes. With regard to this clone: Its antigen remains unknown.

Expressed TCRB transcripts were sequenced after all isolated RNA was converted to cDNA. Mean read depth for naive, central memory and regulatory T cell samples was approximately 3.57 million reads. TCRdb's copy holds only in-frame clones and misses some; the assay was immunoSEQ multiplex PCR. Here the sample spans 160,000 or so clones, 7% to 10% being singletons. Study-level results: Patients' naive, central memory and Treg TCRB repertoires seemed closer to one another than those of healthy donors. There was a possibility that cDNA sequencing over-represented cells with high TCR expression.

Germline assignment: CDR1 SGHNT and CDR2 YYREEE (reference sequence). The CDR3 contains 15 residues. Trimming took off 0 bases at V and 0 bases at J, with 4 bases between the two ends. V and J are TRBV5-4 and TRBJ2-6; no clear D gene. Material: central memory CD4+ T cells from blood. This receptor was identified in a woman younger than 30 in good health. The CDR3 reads CASSLVVSGANVLTF. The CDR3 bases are TGTGCCAGCAGCTTGGTCGTCTCTGGGGCCAACGTCCTGACTTTC.